This TCR beta chain was sequenced in a study of chemoradiotherapy in HPV16-positive cancers. TCRdb keeps only in-frame clones here, not all; method: immunoSEQ multiplex PCR. The data show about 21,000 clones, approximately 83% seen once. Source: blood, taken from a patient who underwent chemoradiotherapy. The receptor's source is a human donor with HPV-associated anogenital cancer.

CDR3 in amino acids: CAITMNTGELFF. CDR3 coding DNA: TGTGCCATCACTATGAACACCGGGGAGCTGTTTTTT. The chain carries TRBV10-3 and TRBJ2-2; no reliable D call. Trimming took 7 bases from V and 1 from J, leaving 4 bases between them. Germline V gives CDR1 ENHRY, CDR2 SYGVKD. The CDR3 length is 12 residues.